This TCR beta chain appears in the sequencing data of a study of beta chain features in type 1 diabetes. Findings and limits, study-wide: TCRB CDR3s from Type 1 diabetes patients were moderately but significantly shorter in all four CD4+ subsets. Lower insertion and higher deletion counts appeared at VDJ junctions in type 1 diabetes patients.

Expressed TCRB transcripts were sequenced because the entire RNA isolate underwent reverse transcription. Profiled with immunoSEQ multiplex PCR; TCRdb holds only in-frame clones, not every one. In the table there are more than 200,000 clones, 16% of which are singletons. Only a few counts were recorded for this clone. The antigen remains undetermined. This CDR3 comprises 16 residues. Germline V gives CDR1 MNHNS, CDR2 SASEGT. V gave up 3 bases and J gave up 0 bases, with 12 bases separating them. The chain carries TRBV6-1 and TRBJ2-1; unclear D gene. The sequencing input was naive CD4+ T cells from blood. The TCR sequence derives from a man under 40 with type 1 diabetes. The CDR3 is CASSDRPRISYNEQFF. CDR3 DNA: TGTGCCAGCAGTGACCGCCCTCGTATCTCCTACAATGAGCAGTTCTTC.